A single sample gave rise to the 23 T cell receptor beta chains below, sequenced in a study of human T cells and chemical hapten exposure. The time point denotes: pre-sensitization, week 0. As to treatment: therapeutic diphenylcyclopropenone sensitization with weekly scalp DPC. TCRdb passed the RACE reads through MiXCR, listing each CDR3 protein once. The table includes some 300,000 distinct CDR3 sequences, about 5.4% detected once. Sample: whole blood, taken in connection with sensitization to the hapten diphenylcyclopropenone (DPC). The receptor source for this set is a young woman with alopecia areata. Some clones in this sample may be carry-over from other donors' samples.

At least ten counts were recorded for this clonotype. The chain couples TRBV29-1 to TRBJ1-1; TRBD1 aligns across 7 bases. Trimming took 4 bases from V and 0 from J; bases not matched to a gene: 11. This CDR3 spans 16 amino acids. Germline CDR1 is SQVTM and CDR2 is ANQGSEA. The CDR3 coding sequence is TGCAGCGTTGGGGGGACAGCGACCTTAATGAACACTGAAGCTTTCTTT. Its translation: CSVGGTATLMNTEAFF. The whole variable domain, remainder taken from reference TRBV29-1 and TRBJ1-1, is SAVISQKPSRDICQRGTSLTIQCQVDSQVTMMFWYRQQPGQSLTLIATANQGSEATYESGFVIDKFPISRPNLTFSTLTVSNMSPEDSSIYLCSVGGTATLMNTEAFFGQGTRLTVV.

This clonotype was found a few times. The chain employs TRBV6-5 and TRBJ1-4, with 7 bases fitting TRBD1. Germline V gene sequence: CDR1 MNHEY, CDR2 SVGAGI. The CDR3 runs to 15 residues. V shed 5 bases and J 2 bases; nucleotides not matched to a gene: 5. The CDR3 bases are TGTGCCAGCAGTCCGGCAGGGGGGACTAATGAAAAACTGTTTTTT. Protein: CASSPAGGTNEKLFF.

The gene calls are TRBV6-5 and TRBJ1-2; no definite D call. V shed 1 base and J shed 2 bases, with 14 bases lying between them. Germline V CDR1 and CDR2: MNHEY, SVGAGI. The CDR3 spans 16 residues. The CDR3 loop is CASSYYSPKENYGYTF. The CDR3 nucleotides are TGTGCCAGCAGTTACTACTCACCAAAGGAGAACTATGGCTACACCTTC.

This clonotype was detected many times. The V call is TRBV2, the J call TRBJ2-5; D remains unclear. Germline V gives CDR1 SNHLY, CDR2 FYNNEI. Deletions cut 4 bases from V and 4 bases from J, with 16 bases between. The CDR3 consists of 15 residues. CDR3 DNA sequence: TGTGCCAGCAGTGCCCCTTATCGAGGTCGAGAGACCCAGTACTTC. Translating it yields CASSAPYRGRETQYF.

This clonotype was found many times. The genes are TRBV13 and TRBJ2-4; D unresolved. Trimming took 5 bases from V and 2 from J, leaving 4 bases between them. The CDR3 has 12 residues. CDR1 is PRHDT and CDR2 is FYEKMQ in the germline V gene (reference sequence). CDR3 coding DNA: TGTGCCAGCAGCGATTCCAAAAACATTCAGTACTTC. Translating gives CASSDSKNIQYF. The whole variable domain, filled in from reference TRBV13 and TRBJ2-4, reads AAGVIQSPRHLIKEKRETATLKCYPIPRHDTVYWYQQGPGQDPQFLISFYEKMQSDKGSIPDRFSAQQFSDYHSELNMSSLELGDSALYFCASSDSKNIQYFGAGTRLSVL.

This clonotype was observed a handful of times. The chain carries TRBV9 and TRBJ2-3; D not certain. There are 13 residues in the CDR3. CDR1 is SGDLS, CDR2 YYNGEE, per germline. The ends were cut back, 0 bases at V and 5 bases at J, with 7 bases in the middle. The CDR3 DNA follows: TGTGCCAGCAGCGTAGCCCGGAGAGATACGCAGTATTTT. Amino acids: CASSVARRDTQYF.

This clonotype occurred a few times. The chain links TRBV6-5 to TRBJ1-6; TRBD1 agrees at 9 bases. Germline V gene sequence: CDR1 MNHEY, CDR2 SVGAGI. V was clipped by 4 bases and J by 7 bases; unmatched bases: 11. The CDR3 covers 17 residues. CDR3 loop: CASSFRDRALTNSPLHF. In DNA, the CDR3 is TGTGCCAGCAGTTTCAGGGACAGGGCCCTAACAAATTCACCCCTCCACTTT.

This clonotype was seen ten or more times. The chain is built from TRBV2 and TRBJ1-1; D may be TRBD1 (5 bases). This CDR3 spans 16 amino acids. Germline-derived CDR1 and CDR2 are SNHLY and FYNNEI. The ends were cut back, 1 base at V and 6 bases at J, with 18 bases in the middle. The CDR3 DNA is TGTGCCAGCAGTGAAGGCAGAGGCCTCTGGGGGTCTGAAGCTTTCTTT. Protein sequence: CASSEGRGLWGSEAFF.

This clonotype was picked up a small number of times. The J gene is TRBJ1-1, the V gene TRBV6-5; D is unresolved. The CDR3 is 13 residues long. Trimming cost V 5 bases and J 1 base, with 8 bases left between them. Germline V gene data show CDR1 as MNHEY and CDR2 as SVGAGI. CDR3 sequence reads: CASSRDWNTEAFF. The CDR3 DNA sequence: TGTGCCAGCAGTAGGGATTGGAACACTGAAGCTTTCTTT.

This clonotype has only a few counts. V usage is TRBV20-1 and J usage is TRBJ1-6; no clear D gene. Germline loops: CDR1 DFQATT, CDR2 SNEGSKA (reference sequence). V shed 6 bases and J shed 9 bases, with 18 bases lying between them. This CDR3 has 14 amino acids. The chain's CDR3 is CSAPLGSAGSPLHF. CDR3 DNA: TGCAGTGCCCCCCTGGGGTCTGCAGGTTCACCCCTCCACTTT.

This clonotype was counted ten times or more. The rearrangement uses TRBV12-3 or TRBV12-4 and TRBJ1-4, with D perhaps TRBD1 (5 bases). With 4 bases removed from V and 7 bases from J, the gap between germline ends came to 13 bases. The CDR3 length is 14 residues. The CDR3 coding sequence is TGTGCCAGCAGTTCTGCAGGGAGGAGTGAAAAACTGTTTTTT. It yields the protein CASSSAGRSEKLFF.

The V call is TRBV6-2 or TRBV6-3, the J call TRBJ1-5; D gene ambiguous. The germline V gene encodes CDR1 MNHEY and CDR2 SVGEGT. Trimming cost V 2 bases and J 2 bases, with 7 bases left between them. The CDR3 has 14 residues. The CDR3 DNA reads TGTGCCAGCAGTTACGGTAGCGGCAATCAGCCCCAGCATTTT. Translation gives CASSYGSGNQPQHF.

There are a few counts of this clonotype. V gene TRBV5-1 combines with J gene TRBJ2-3; D is possibly TRBD2 (6 bases). With 4 bases removed from V and 6 bases from J, the gap between germline ends came to 12 bases. CDR3 length equals 13 residues. Germline V CDR1 and CDR2: SGHRS, YFSETQ. In DNA form, the CDR3 reads TGCGCCAGCAGCCTTTCGACTAGTGATACGCAGTATTTT. Amino acid sequence: CASSLSTSDTQYF.

The sample holds a few counts of this clonotype. The rearrangement uses TRBV2 and TRBJ2-6; D not certain. Trimming shortened V by 1 base and J by 0 bases, and 7 bases separated the two germline ends. CDR1 is SNHLY, CDR2 FYNNEI, per germline. There are 16 residues in the CDR3. CDR3 sequence (DNA): TGTGCCAGCAGTGAAGGCCTAAACTCTGGGGCCAACGTCCTGACTTTC. It is translated as CASSEGLNSGANVLTF.

The chain links TRBV2 to TRBJ1-4, with D uncertain. V shed 7 bases and J shed 5 bases, with 17 bases lying between them. This CDR3 is 15 amino acids long. CDR1 SNHLY and CDR2 FYNNEI come from the germline V gene. The CDR3 bases are TGTGCCAGCACCCTGAACGGGGTTGGGAATGAAAAACTGTTTTTT. Protein product: CASTLNGVGNEKLFF.

This clonotype was observed at least ten times. The chain uses TRBV4-3 and TRBJ2-2; TRBD2 aligns across 8 bases. The CDR3 length is 16 residues. Germline V CDR1 and CDR2: LGHNA, YSLEER. Trimming at V came to 0 bases and at J to 5 bases, leaving 5 bases not matched to a gene. The CDR3: CASSQDARGGTGELFF. The CDR3 DNA sequence: TGCGCCAGCAGCCAAGATGCCCGGGGGGGAACCGGGGAGCTGTTTTTT.

This clonotype was recorded many times. The chain employs TRBV24-1 and TRBJ2-1; tentative D call: TRBD2 (5 bases). The germline V gene encodes CDR1 KGHDR and CDR2 SFDVKD. The V gene lost 4 bases and the J gene lost 7 bases, with 19 bases spanning the gap. The CDR3 has 16 residues. The CDR3 loop reads CATSDYVASRLNEQFF. As DNA, the CDR3 is TGTGCCACCAGTGACTACGTAGCGTCCCGACTTAATGAGCAGTTCTTC.

This clonotype was observed a few times. This chain connects TRBV7-2 to TRBJ1-2; 8 bases line up with TRBD1. Per the germline V gene, CDR1 is SGHTA and CDR2 is FQGNSA. The CDR3 has 14 residues. With V trimmed by 5 bases and J by 7 bases, 9 bases remained unmatched. The CDR3 DNA reads TGTGCCAGCAGCCTGGGACAGGTGGCTGGTGGCTACACCTTC. Its translation is CASSLGQVAGGYTF.

This chain uses TRBV7-2 with TRBJ1-2; 7 bases are a match to TRBD1. Losses at the gene ends were 0 bases for V and 8 bases for J; bases not matched to a gene: 0. Germline V lookup: CDR1 SGHTA, CDR2 FQGNSA. The CDR3 has 12 residues. CDR3 sequence reads: CASSLAGGGYTF. CDR3 nucleotides: TGTGCCAGCAGCTTAGCAGGGGGCGGCTACACCTTC.

The chain joins TRBV28 to TRBJ1-4; tentative D call: TRBD1 (5 bases). Germline CDR1 is MDHEN and CDR2 is SYDVKM. This CDR3 is 15 amino acids long. V lost 6 bases and J 8 bases, leaving 19 bases between the germline ends. The CDR3 region has the DNA TGTGCCAGCAGCCCCCCTGGGGCGGAGAGGGAAAAACTGTTTTTT. Protein product: CASSPPGAEREKLFF.

This clonotype showed up many times. This chain links TRBV10-3 with TRBJ2-1; 10 bases fit TRBD2. The V segment lost 3 bases and the J segment 6 bases; nucleotides outside the gene matches: 5. There are 15 residues in the CDR3. The V gene's germline CDR1 is ENHRY and CDR2 SYGVKD. The CDR3 coding sequence is TGTGCCATCAGTGACGACAGCGGGGGGGCCAATGAGCAGTTCTTC. This encodes CAISDDSGGANEQFF.

This clonotype is deemed medium-sized (0.01 to 0.1%). The rearrangement links TRBV20-1 to TRBJ1-2, with D possibly being TRBD1 (6 bases). Per germline, CDR1 DFQATT and CDR2 SNEGSKA (reference sequence). The ends were cut back, 0 bases at V and 3 bases at J, with 14 bases in the middle. The CDR3 spans 15 residues. The CDR3 nucleotides are TGCAGTGCTAGAGATTATAGGACAGAGCACTATGGCTACACCTTC. Residues: CSARDYRTEHYGYTF.

The gene calls are TRBV7-2 and TRBJ1-2, with 8 bases lining up with TRBD1. The germline CDR1 and CDR2 sequences are SGHTA and FQGNSA. V shed 1 base and J 2 bases; nucleotides not matched to a gene: 6. This CDR3 is 16 amino acids long. DNA for the CDR3: TGTGCCAGCAGCTTAGGCCCAGGGGGCGGGAACTATGGCTACACCTTC. This codes for CASSLGPGGGNYGYTF.